A selection of T cell receptor beta chains follows, all from one sample in a study of cytomegalovirus exposure and HLA in healthy donors. Repertoires were generated with immunoSEQ multiplex PCR, while TCRdb's copy carries only in-frame clones and drops some. The sample has roughly 100,000 clones, 75% seen once; the top ten hold 1.3%. Sequencing was carried out using PBMCs. The origin of the receptors is a man in his forties or fifties in good health and CMV-seronegative. The CDR3 runs from the conserved cysteine through the conserved F or W. D genes are given only for firm matches. The size field is filled for only some rows; it gives once, few, many or a size class.

j_call v_call clone_size d_call cdr3_aa cdr3_nt
TRBJ2-7 TRBV7-9 NA NA CASSPWGPSDEQYF TGTGCCAGCAGCCCCTGGGGCCCTAGCGACGAGCAGTACTTC
TRBJ1-1 TRBV6-5 NA NA CASSVAMNTEAFF TGTGCCAGCAGTGTAGCCATGAACACTGAAGCTTTCTTT
TRBJ2-5 TRBV19 NA NA CASSLGRETQYF TGTGCCAGTAGTTTAGGGCGGGAGACCCAGTACTTC
TRBJ2-5 TRBV6-1 NA TRBD2 CASNNLAGAETQYF TGTGCCAGCAACAACCTAGCGGGGGCAGAGACCCAGTACTTC
TRBJ2-7 TRBV2 NA TRBD1 CARGQGGYEQYF TGTGCCAGAGGACAGGGAGGCTACGAGCAGTACTTC
TRBJ1-1 TRBV5-1 NA TRBD1 CASSGGQGPNTEAFF TGCGCCAGCAGCGGCGGACAGGGACCCAACACTGAAGCTTTCTTT
TRBJ1-2 TRBV28 NA NA CASSASDSQDYGYTF TGTGCCAGCAGCGCATCGGACAGTCAAGACTATGGCTACACCTTC
TRBJ1-2 TRBV15 few NA CATSRGGNYGYTF TGTGCCACCAGCAGGGGGGGAAACTATGGCTACACCTTC
TRBJ2-7 TRBV2 NA TRBD2 CASSELAGGPLEQYF TGTGCCAGCAGTGAACTAGCGGGAGGGCCTCTCGAGCAGTACTTC
TRBJ2-7 TRBV5-4 NA TRBD1 CASSLEPGQLYEQYF TGTGCCAGCAGCTTGGAGCCGGGACAGCTCTACGAGCAGTACTTC
TRBJ1-5 TRBV7-2 once NA CASSLDWAGNQPQHF TGTGCCAGCAGCTTAGATTGGGCAGGAAACCAGCCCCAGCATTTT
TRBJ2-5 TRBV5-4 NA TRBD2 CASSYTGLVTSETQYF TGTGCCAGCAGCTACACGGGACTAGTAACCTCGGAGACCCAGTACTTC
TRBJ2-2 TRBV2 NA TRBD2 CASRLAGGPAGELFF TGTGCCAGCAGACTAGCGGGGGGGCCGGCCGGGGAGCTGTTTTTT
TRBJ1-2 TRBV28 once TRBD1 CASSSGTGFYGYTF TGTGCCAGCAGTTCCGGGACAGGCTTCTATGGCTACACCTTC
TRBJ2-5 TRBV13 NA NA CASSAGTIKETQYF TGTGCCAGCAGTGCCGGGACAATTAAAGAGACCCAGTACTTC
TRBJ1-2 TRBV6-6 NA NA CASSYSAGLNYGYTF TGTGCCAGCAGTTACTCGGCGGGCCTTAACTATGGCTACACCTTC
TRBJ1-2 TRBV6-1 few NA CASSEMGPYGYTF TGTGCCAGCAGTGAAATGGGGCCCTATGGCTACACCTTC
TRBJ2-4 TRBV19 NA NA CASNEGTLAKNIQYF TGTGCCAGTAATGAGGGAACACTAGCCAAAAACATTCAGTACTTC
TRBJ2-1 TRBV6-4 NA NA CASSDRPGLYNEQFF TGTGCCAGCAGTGACAGACCGGGACTTTACAATGAGCAGTTCTTC
TRBJ2-7 TRBV21-1 few NA CASSKVSGKAYEQYF TGTGCCAGCAGCAAAGTTAGCGGGAAAGCCTACGAGCAGTACTTC
TRBJ2-7 TRBV6-5 NA NA CASSYDYPVREQYF TGTGCCAGCAGTTACGACTACCCCGTAAGGGAGCAGTACTTC
TRBJ1-1 TRBV6-5 NA NA CASRGTSTGNTEAFF TGTGCCAGCAGAGGAACCTCGACGGGAAACACTGAAGCTTTCTTT
TRBJ2-1 TRBV7-7 once TRBD2 CASSPGLADNEQFF TGTGCCAGCAGCCCCGGACTAGCGGACAATGAGCAGTTCTTC
TRBJ2-3 TRBV4-1 NA TRBD2 CASSQDRTSAITDTQYF TGCGCCAGCAGCCAAGATCGGACTAGCGCAATCACAGACACGCAGTATTTT
TRBJ2-2 TRBV30 NA TRBD2 CAWSATSGGELFF TGTGCCTGGAGTGCCACTAGCGGCGGGGAGCTGTTTTTT
TRBJ2-2 TRBV6-5 NA NA CASSYSRTAGELFF TGTGCCAGCAGTTACTCGAGAACCGCCGGGGAGCTGTTTTTT
TRBJ1-2 TRBV7-2 once NA CASSLRGWGGYGYTF TGTGCCAGCAGCTTACGGGGGTGGGGGGGGTATGGCTACACCTTC
TRBJ2-1 TRBV6-4 NA TRBD2 CASSSGGANEQFF TGTGCCAGCAGTAGCGGGGGGGCCAATGAGCAGTTCTTC
TRBJ2-1 TRBV6-5 NA TRBD1 CASSIRTGEVDEQFF TGTGCCAGCAGTATCAGGACAGGCGAAGTGGATGAGCAGTTCTTC
TRBJ1-6 TRBV4-3 NA NA CASSQDNAGQKYSPLHF TGCGCCAGCAGCCAAGATAATGCTGGACAGAAGTATTCACCCCTCCACTTT
TRBJ2-1 TRBV7-9 NA TRBD2 CASSSGLAGLSSYNEQFF TGTGCCAGCAGCTCGGGACTAGCCGGATTAAGCTCCTACAATGAGCAGTTCTTC
TRBJ2-7 TRBV6-5 NA TRBD2 CASTRGLAGPYEQYF TGTGCCAGCACCAGAGGACTAGCGGGTCCCTACGAGCAGTACTTC
TRBJ2-2 TRBV9 NA NA CASSVRAGTNTGELFF TGTGCCAGCAGCGTAAGGGCGGGTACGAACACCGGGGAGCTGTTTTTT
TRBJ1-5 TRBV6-6 once TRBD1 CASSYQDRLHF TGTGCCAGCAGTTACCAGGACAGGTTGCATTTT
TRBJ1-2 TRBV27 few NA CASSSLGGPNYGYTF TGTGCCAGCAGTTCTTTAGGCGGCCCGAACTATGGCTACACCTTC
TRBJ2-3 TRBV15 NA TRBD2 CATSRDTGGIQYF TGTGCCACCAGCAGAGATACCGGGGGGATACAGTATTTT
TRBJ1-3 TRBV6-1 NA NA CASRILSGNTIYF TGTGCCAGCAGGATACTCTCTGGAAACACCATATATTTT
TRBJ2-1 TRBV12-2 NA NA CASRGRLGHEQFF TGTGCAAGTCGCGGGAGGCTAGGGCATGAGCAGTTCTTC
TRBJ2-7 TRBV5-5 NA TRBD1 CASSSGETGVGLRREQYF TGTGCCAGCAGCTCAGGGGAGACAGGGGTTGGCCTAAGGAGGGAGCAGTACTTC
TRBJ1-1 TRBV5-6 NA NA CASSQMDSLNTEAFF TGTGCCAGCAGCCAAATGGACAGCTTGAACACTGAAGCTTTCTTT
TRBJ2-3 TRBV27 NA TRBD1 CANPTGGRADTQYF TGTGCCAACCCAACAGGGGGCAGGGCAGATACGCAGTATTTT
TRBJ1-1 TRBV27 few NA CASSSPHLNTEAFF TGTGCCAGCAGTTCCCCCCACCTAAACACTGAAGCTTTCTTT
TRBJ2-1 TRBV5-4 NA TRBD2 CASSPRTSGSYNEQFF TGTGCCAGCAGCCCTAGGACTAGCGGGAGCTACAATGAGCAGTTCTTC
TRBJ2-7 TRBV6-5 NA NA CASSSGTNTYEQYF TGTGCCAGCAGTTCCGGGACAAATACCTACGAGCAGTACTTC
TRBJ2-1 TRBV11-2 NA TRBD2 CASSLGPRTSGRGNEQFF TGTGCCAGCAGCCTTGGACCCCGGACTAGCGGGCGGGGGAATGAGCAGTTCTTC
TRBJ2-3 TRBV18 few TRBD2 CASSPPLAGVDTQYF TGTGCCAGCTCACCACCTCTAGCGGGAGTGGATACGCAGTATTTT
TRBJ2-7 TRBV29-1 few TRBD1 CSVEGVRDREQYF TGCAGCGTTGAAGGGGTTAGGGACAGGGAGCAGTACTTC
TRBJ1-2 TRBV4-1 NA NA CASSQAEQLYGYTF TGCGCCAGCAGCCAAGCGGAACAGCTCTATGGCTACACCTTC
TRBJ2-7 TRBV29-1 NA NA CSVETGQAYEQYF TGCAGCGTTGAGACAGGCCAAGCCTACGAGCAGTACTTC
TRBJ1-1 TRBV29-1 NA NA CSVDPGNTEAFF TGCAGCGTTGATCCGGGAAACACTGAAGCTTTCTTT
TRBJ2-7 TRBV5-4 NA TRBD2 CASSWGGSYEQYF TGTGCCAGCAGCTGGGGAGGGTCCTACGAGCAGTACTTC
TRBJ2-1 TRBV5-1 NA NA CASSLDGGAGNEQFF TGCGCCAGCAGCTTGGACGGAGGGGCTGGCAATGAGCAGTTCTTC
TRBJ2-7 TRBV7-2 NA NA CASSPRGYEQYF TGTGCCAGCAGTCCCCGGGGGTACGAGCAGTACTTC
TRBJ2-1 TRBV25-1 once NA CASSEYTGSSYNEQFF TGTGCCAGCAGTGAATATACCGGGAGCTCCTACAATGAGCAGTTCTTC
TRBJ1-3 TRBV14 many NA CASSQEGRGNTIYF TGTGCCAGCAGCCAAGAGGGGAGGGGGAACACCATATATTTT